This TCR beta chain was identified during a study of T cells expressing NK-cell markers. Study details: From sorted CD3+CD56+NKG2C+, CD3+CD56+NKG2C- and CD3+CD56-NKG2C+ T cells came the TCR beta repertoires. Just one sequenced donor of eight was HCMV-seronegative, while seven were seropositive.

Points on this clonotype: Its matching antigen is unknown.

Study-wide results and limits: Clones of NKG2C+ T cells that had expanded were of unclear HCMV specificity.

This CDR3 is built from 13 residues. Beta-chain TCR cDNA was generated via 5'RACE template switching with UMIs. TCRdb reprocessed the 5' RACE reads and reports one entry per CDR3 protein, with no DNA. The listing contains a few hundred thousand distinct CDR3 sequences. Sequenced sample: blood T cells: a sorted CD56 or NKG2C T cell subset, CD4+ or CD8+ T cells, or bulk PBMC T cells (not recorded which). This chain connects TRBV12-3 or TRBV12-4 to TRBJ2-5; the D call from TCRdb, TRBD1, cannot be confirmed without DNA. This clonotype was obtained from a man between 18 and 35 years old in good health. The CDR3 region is CASSFQEAETQYF.